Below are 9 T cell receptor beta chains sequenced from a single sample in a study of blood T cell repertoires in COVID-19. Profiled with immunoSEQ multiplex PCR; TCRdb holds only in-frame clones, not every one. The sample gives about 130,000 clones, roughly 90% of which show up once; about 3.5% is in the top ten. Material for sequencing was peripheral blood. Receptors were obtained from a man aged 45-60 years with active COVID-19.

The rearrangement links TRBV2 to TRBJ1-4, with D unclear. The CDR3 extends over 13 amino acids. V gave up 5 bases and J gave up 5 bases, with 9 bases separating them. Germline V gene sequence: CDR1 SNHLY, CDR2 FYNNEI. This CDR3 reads CASSLGLNEKLFF. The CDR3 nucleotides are TGTGCCAGCAGTCTAGGTCTCAATGAAAAACTGTTTTTT.

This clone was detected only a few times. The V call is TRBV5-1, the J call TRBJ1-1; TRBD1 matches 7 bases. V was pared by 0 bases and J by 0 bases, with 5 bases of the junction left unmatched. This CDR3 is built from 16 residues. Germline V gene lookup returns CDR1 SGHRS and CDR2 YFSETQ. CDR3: CASSLGTGSLNTEAFF. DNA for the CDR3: TGCGCCAGCAGCTTGGGGACAGGATCATTGAACACTGAAGCTTTCTTT.

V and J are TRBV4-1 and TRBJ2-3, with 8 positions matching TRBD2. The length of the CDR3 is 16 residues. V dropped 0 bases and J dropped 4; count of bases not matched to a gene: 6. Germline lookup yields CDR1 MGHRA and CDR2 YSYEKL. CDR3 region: CASSQDRGAGADTQYF. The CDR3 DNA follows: TGCGCCAGCAGCCAAGATAGGGGAGCGGGGGCAGATACGCAGTATTTT.

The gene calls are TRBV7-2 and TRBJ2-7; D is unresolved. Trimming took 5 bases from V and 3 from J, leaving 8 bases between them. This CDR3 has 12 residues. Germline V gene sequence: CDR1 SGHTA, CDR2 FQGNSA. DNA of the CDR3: TGTGCCAGCAGCAAAGCTGGCTACGAGCAGTACTTC. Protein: CASSKAGYEQYF.

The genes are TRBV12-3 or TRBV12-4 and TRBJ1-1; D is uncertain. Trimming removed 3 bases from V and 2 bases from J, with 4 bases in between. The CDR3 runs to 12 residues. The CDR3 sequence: CASSLLNTEAFF. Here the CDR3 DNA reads TGTGCCAGCAGTTTGCTAAACACTGAAGCTTTCTTT.

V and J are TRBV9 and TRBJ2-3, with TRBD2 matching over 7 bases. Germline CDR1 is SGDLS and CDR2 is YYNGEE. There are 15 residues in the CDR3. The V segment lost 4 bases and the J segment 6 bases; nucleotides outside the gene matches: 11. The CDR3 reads CASSLGHGRSDTQYF. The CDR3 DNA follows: TGTGCCAGCAGCCTAGGACACGGGAGGTCGGATACGCAGTATTTT. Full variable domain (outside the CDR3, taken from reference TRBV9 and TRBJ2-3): DSGVTQTPKHLITATGQRVTLRCSPRSGDLSVYWYQQSLDQGLQFLIQYYNGEERAKGNILERFSAQQFPDLHSELNLSSLELGDSALYFCASSLGHGRSDTQYFGPGTRLTVL.

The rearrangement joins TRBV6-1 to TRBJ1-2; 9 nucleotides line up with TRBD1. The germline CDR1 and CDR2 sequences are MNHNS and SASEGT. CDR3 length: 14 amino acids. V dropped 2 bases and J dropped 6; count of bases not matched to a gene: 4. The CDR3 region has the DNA TGTGCCAGCAGTGAAAGGGGACAGGGAAATGGCTACACCTTC. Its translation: CASSERGQGNGYTF.

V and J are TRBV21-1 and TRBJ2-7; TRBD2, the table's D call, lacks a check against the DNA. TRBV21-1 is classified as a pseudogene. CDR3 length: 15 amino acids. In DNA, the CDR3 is TGTGCCAGCAGAGAAGTCCCTAGCGGGACCTACGAGCAGTACGTC. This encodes CASREVPSGTYEQYV.

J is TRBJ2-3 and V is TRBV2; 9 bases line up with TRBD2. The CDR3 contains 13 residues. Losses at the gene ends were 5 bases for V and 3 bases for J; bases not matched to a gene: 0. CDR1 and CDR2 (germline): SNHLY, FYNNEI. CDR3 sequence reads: CASSSGRTDTQYF. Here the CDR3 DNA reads TGTGCCAGCAGTAGCGGGAGGACAGATACGCAGTATTTT.